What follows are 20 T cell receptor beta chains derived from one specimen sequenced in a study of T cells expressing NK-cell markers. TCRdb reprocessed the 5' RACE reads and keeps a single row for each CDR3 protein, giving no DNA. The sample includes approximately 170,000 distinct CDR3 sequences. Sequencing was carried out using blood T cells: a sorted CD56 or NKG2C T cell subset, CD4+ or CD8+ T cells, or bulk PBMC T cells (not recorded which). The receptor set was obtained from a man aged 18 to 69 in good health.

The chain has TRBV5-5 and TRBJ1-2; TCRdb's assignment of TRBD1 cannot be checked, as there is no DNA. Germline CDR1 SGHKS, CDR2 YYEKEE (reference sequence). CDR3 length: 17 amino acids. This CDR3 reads CASSLVESDRKELGYTF.

The CDR3 loop reads CASSQPVTSSYNEQFF. V is TRBV3-1 and J is TRBJ2-1. The CDR3 runs 16 residues. Germline V gene sequence: CDR1 LGHDT, CDR2 YNNKEL (reference sequence).

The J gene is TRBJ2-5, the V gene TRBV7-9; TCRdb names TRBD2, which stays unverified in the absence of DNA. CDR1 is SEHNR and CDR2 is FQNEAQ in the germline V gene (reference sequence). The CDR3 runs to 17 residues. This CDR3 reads CASSRGPGLQGGETQYF.

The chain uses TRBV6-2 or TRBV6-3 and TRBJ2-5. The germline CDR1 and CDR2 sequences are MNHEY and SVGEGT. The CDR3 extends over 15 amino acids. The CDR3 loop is CASSYPGQGQETQYF.

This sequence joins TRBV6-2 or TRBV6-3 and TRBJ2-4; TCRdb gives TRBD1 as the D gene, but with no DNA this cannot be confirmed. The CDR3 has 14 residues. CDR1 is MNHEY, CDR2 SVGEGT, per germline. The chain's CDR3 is CASSPDRGRNIQYF.

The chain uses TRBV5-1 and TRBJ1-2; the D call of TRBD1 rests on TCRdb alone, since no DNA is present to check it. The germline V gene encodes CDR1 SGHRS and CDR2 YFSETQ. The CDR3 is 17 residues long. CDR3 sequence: CASSLVPTGTDIYGYTF.

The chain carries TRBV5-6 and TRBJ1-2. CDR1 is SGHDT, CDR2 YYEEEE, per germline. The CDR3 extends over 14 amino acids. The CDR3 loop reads CASSPAAGYYGYTF.

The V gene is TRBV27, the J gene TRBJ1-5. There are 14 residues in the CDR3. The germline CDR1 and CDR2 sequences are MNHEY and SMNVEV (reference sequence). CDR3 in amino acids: CANPTGPSNQPQHF.

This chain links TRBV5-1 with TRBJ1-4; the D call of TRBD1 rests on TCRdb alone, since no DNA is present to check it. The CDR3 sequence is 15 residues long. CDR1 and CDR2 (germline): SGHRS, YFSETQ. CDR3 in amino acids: CASSLRQGDYEKLFF.

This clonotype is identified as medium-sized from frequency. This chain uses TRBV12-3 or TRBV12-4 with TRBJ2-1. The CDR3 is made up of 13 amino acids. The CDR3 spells CASSLVVYNEQFF.

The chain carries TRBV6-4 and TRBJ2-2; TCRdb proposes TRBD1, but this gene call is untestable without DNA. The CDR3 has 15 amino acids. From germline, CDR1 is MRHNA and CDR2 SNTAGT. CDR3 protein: CASSVDMQGSGELFF.

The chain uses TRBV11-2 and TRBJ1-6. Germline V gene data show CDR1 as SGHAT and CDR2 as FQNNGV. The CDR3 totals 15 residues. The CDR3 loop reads CASSLDWGNNSPLHF. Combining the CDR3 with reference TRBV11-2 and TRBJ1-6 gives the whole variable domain EAGVAQSPRYKIIEKRQSVAFWCNPISGHATLYWYQQILGQGPKLLIQFQNNGVVDDSQLPKDRFSAERLKGVDSTLKIQPAKLEDSAVYLCASSLDWGNNSPLHFGNGTRLTVT.

CDR3 residues: CASSFAGTGYEQYF. This chain uses TRBV11-3 with TRBJ2-7; no DNA is available, so the TRBD1 call from TCRdb remains unchecked. This CDR3 contains 14 residues. Germline CDR1 reads SGHNT; CDR2 reads YENEEA.

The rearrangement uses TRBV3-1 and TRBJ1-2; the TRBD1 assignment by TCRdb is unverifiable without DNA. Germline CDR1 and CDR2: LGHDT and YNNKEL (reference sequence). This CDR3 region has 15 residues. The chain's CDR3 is CASSQDYGQAYGYTF. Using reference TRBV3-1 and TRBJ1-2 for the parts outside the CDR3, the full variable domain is DTAVSQTPKYLVTQMGNDKSIKCEQNLGHDTMYWYKQDSKKFLKIMFSYNNKELIINETVPNRFSPKSPDKAHLNLHINSLELGDSAVYFCASSQDYGQAYGYTFGSGTRLTVV.

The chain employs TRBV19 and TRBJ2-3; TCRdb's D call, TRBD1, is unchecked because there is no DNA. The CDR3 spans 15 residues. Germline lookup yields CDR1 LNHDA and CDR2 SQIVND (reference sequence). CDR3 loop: CASSEQGRGTDTQYF.

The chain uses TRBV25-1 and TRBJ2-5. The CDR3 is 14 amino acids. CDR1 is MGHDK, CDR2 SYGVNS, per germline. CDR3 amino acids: CASSEYTRRETQYF.

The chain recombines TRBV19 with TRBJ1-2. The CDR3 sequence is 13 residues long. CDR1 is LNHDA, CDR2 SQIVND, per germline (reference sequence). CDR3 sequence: CASSRVENYGYTF.

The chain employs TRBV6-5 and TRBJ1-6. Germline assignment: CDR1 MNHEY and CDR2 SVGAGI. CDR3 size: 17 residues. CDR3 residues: CASSYDGPSSYNSPLHF.

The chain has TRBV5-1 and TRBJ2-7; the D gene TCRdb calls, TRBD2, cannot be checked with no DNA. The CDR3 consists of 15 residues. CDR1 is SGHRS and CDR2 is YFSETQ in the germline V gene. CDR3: CASSLEPSGGYEQYF.

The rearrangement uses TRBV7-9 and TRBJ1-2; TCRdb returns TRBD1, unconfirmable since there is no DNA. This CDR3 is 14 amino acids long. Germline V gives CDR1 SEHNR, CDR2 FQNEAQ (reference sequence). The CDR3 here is CASSYLSRDNGYTF.